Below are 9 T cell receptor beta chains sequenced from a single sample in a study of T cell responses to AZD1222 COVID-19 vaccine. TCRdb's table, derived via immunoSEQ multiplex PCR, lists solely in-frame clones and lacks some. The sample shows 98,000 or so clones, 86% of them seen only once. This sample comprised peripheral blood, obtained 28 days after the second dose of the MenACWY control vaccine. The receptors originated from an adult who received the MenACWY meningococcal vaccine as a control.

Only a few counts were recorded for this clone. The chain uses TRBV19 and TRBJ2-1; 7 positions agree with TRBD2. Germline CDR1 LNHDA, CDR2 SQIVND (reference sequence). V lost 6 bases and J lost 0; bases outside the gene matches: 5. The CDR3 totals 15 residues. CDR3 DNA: TGTGCCAGTAGCGGGACTACCGCCTCCTACAATGAGCAGTTCTTC. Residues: CASSGTTASYNEQFF.

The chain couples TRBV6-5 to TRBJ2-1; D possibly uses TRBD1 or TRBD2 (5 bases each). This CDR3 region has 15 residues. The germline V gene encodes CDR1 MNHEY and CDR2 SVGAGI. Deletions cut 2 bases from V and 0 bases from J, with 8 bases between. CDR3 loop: CASSYGTSSYNEQFF. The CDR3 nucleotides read TGTGCCAGCAGTTACGGGACCAGCTCCTACAATGAGCAGTTCTTC.

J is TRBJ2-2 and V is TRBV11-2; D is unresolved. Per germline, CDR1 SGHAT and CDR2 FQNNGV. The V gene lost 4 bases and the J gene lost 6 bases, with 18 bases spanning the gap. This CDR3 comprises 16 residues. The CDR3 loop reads CASSSLSGPTAGELFF. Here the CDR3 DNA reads TGTGCCAGCAGCTCCCTTTCGGGCCCCACGGCCGGGGAGCTGTTTTTT.

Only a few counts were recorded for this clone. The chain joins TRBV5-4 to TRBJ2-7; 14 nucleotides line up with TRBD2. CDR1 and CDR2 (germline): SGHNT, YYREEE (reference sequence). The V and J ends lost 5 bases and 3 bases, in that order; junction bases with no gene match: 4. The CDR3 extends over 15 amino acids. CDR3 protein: CASRDGTSGGYEQYF. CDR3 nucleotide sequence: TGTGCCAGCAGGGATGGGACTAGCGGGGGCTACGAGCAGTACTTC.

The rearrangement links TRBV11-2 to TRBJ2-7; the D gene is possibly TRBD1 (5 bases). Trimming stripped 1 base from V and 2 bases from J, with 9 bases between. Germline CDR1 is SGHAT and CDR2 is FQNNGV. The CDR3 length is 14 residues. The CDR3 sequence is CASSLGATAYEQYF. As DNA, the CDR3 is TGTGCCAGCAGCTTAGGAGCGACAGCCTACGAGCAGTACTTC.

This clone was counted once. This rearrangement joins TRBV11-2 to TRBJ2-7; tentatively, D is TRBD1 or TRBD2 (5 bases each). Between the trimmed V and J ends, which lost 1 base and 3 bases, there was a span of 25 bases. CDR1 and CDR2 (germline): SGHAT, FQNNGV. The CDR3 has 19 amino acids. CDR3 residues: CASSLARQPGVGLYYEQYF. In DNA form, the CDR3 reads TGTGCCAGCAGCTTAGCACGACAGCCCGGGGTCGGGTTGTACTACGAGCAGTACTTC.

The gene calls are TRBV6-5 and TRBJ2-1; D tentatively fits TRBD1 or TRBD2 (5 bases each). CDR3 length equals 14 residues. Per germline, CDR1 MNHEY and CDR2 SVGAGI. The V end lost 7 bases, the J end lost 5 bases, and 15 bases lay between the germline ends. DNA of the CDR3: TGTGCCAGCAAAGACTACCTGGGACACAATGAGCAGTTCTTC. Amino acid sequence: CASKDYLGHNEQFF.

The CDR3 is CASSLVQGLWKETQYF. CDR3 coding DNA: TGTGCCAGCAGCTTGGTACAGGGCCTATGGAAAGAGACCCAGTACTTC. The gene calls are TRBV5-6 and TRBJ2-5; D perhaps matches TRBD1 (6 bases). The V and J ends lost 0 bases and 3 bases respectively, with 15 bases between them. This CDR3 comprises 16 residues. Germline loops: CDR1 SGHDT, CDR2 YYEEEE.

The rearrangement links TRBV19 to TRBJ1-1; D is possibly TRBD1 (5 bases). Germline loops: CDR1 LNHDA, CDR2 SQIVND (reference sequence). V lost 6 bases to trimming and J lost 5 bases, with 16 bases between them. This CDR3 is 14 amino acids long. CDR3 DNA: TGTGCCAGTAGGGCCCCGGGGCGCCGGACTGAAGCTTTCTTT. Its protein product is CASRAPGRRTEAFF.